The 21 T cell receptor beta chains listed next were all sequenced from one sample in a study of T cell repertoires in cytomegalovirus infection. These receptors have no known antigen. TCRdb fed the reads into MiXCR, producing one record per CDR3 protein. This sample has approximately 500,000 distinct CDR3 sequences, with roughly a third found just once. The sample consisted of cultured PBMCs, taken from culture after CMV antigen stimulation. Source of these receptors: a human donor in good health (CMV status not recorded). Some clones in this sample may be carry-over from other donors' samples.

The rearrangement uses TRBV28 and TRBJ2-7; maybe TRBD2 (5 bases). Trimming left V 5 bases short and J 1 base short, with 21 bases between. Germline V gives CDR1 MDHEN, CDR2 SYDVKM. The CDR3 sequence is 17 residues long. The CDR3 reads CASSPLIAGLRSYEQYF. The DNA of the CDR3 is TGTGCCAGCAGTCCCTTAATCGCGGGCCTTAGATCCTACGAGCAGTACTTC.

In this sample, this clonotype turned up a few times. The chain links TRBV9 to TRBJ2-1; tentatively, D is TRBD2 (6 bases). The CDR3 length is 15 residues. Germline assignment: CDR1 SGDLS and CDR2 YYNGEE. The V gene lost 4 bases and the J gene lost 4 bases, with 15 bases spanning the gap. CDR3 nucleotides: TGTGCCAGCAGCCCATCCGGGACTGAGTACAATGAGCAGTTCTTC. This translates into CASSPSGTEYNEQFF.

The V and J genes are TRBV28 and TRBJ2-1, with 7 bases lining up with TRBD2. This CDR3 region has 16 residues. V trimming: 5 bases; J trimming: 4 bases; junction bases outside the gene matches: 11. From germline, CDR1 is MDHEN and CDR2 SYDVKM. The CDR3 protein is CASSAPLALHYNEQFF. CDR3 nucleotide sequence: TGTGCCAGCAGTGCCCCACTAGCGTTACATTACAATGAGCAGTTCTTC.

In this sample, this clonotype turned up a few times. V is TRBV7-8 and J is TRBJ2-3; perhaps TRBD2 as D (6 bases). V lost 8 bases and J 2 bases, leaving 14 bases between the germline ends. Germline CDR1 is SGHVS and CDR2 is FQNEAQ. The CDR3 is made up of 14 amino acids. This CDR3 reads CASREQTNTDTQYF. DNA of the CDR3: TGTGCCAGCCGGGAGCAGACCAACACAGATACGCAGTATTTT.

The table lists this clonotype with many counts. The chain has TRBV7-2 and TRBJ2-1; TRBD1 might be the D (6 bases). V was trimmed by 2 bases and J by 5 bases, leaving 13 bases between them. CDR1 SGHTA and CDR2 FQGNSA come from the germline V gene. CDR3 size: 15 residues. The CDR3 DNA follows: TGTGCCAGCAGCTTATACGACAGGACCAACAATGAGCAGTTCTTC. It specifies CASSLYDRTNNEQFF.

This clonotype was seen only a few times. The CDR3 is CASSLGQGRFAGNTIYF. In nucleotides, the CDR3 is TGTGCCAGCAGCTTAGGACAGGGGAGGTTTGCCGGAAACACCATATATTTT. The V gene is TRBV7-2, the J gene TRBJ1-3; TRBD1 matches 8 bases. V gave up 1 base and J gave up 4 bases; unmatched junction bases: 9. Germline values: CDR1 SGHTA, CDR2 FQGNSA. This CDR3 has 17 residues.

CDR3 DNA: TGCAGCTTCCAGACCATCGGACAGGGGAGCACAGATACGCAGTATTTT. It yields the protein CSFQTIGQGSTDTQYF. The genes are TRBV29-1 and TRBJ2-3, with 9 positions matching TRBD1. This CDR3 has 16 amino acids. Germline CDR1 reads SQVTM; CDR2 reads ANQGSEA. V shed 8 bases and J 0 bases; nucleotides not matched to a gene: 12.

This clonotype was seen repeatedly, ten times or more. The genes are TRBV7-2 and TRBJ2-5, with D unclear. V was pared by 1 base and J by 6 bases, with 6 bases between. The CDR3 consists of 12 residues. The germline CDR1 and CDR2 sequences are SGHTA and FQGNSA. CDR3 region: CASSLGLQTQYF. CDR3 DNA sequence: TGTGCCAGCAGCTTAGGTCTGCAGACCCAGTACTTC.

This chain connects TRBV12-3 or TRBV12-4 to TRBJ1-5, with D hard to call. CDR3 length equals 14 residues. V lost 1 base and J 6 bases, leaving 10 bases between the germline ends. This CDR3 is CASSLGRATQPQHF. CDR3 DNA: TGTGCCAGCAGTTTAGGTAGGGCGACTCAGCCCCAGCATTTT.

This clonotype was detected many times. The rearrangement joins TRBV19 to TRBJ2-7, with D possibly being TRBD2 (6 bases). The CDR3 is 15 residues long. Trimming removed 3 bases at V and 0 bases at J, with 12 bases between. Germline V gives CDR1 LNHDA, CDR2 SQIVND (reference sequence). The CDR3 DNA reads as TGTGCCAGTAGTATTTTGGCGGGATCCTCCTACGAGCAGTACGTC. Translating it yields CASSILAGSSYEQYV.

This clonotype was detected once. The V call is TRBV20-1, the J call TRBJ2-1; D perhaps matches TRBD2 (6 bases). There are 14 residues in the CDR3. Trimming left V 3 bases short and J 8 bases short, with 17 bases between. CDR1 and CDR2 from the germline V gene are DFQATT and SNEGSKA (reference sequence). CDR3 sequence (DNA): TGCAGTGCTAGTATGTCGGGAGTAGGGGATGAGCAGTTCTTC. It encodes CSASMSGVGDEQFF.

V and J are TRBV24-1 and TRBJ2-1; D is undetermined. The CDR3 extends over 13 amino acids. Germline lookup yields CDR1 KGHDR and CDR2 SFDVKD. Trimming took off 4 bases at V and 5 bases at J, with 8 bases between the two ends. The CDR3 DNA reads as TGTGCCACCAGTGACTCAAATAACAATGAGCAGTTCTTC. Encoded protein: CATSDSNNNEQFF.

CDR3 DNA sequence: TGTGCCAGCAGCTCTGACAGGGGTGGCTACAATGAGCAGTTCTTC. It specifies CASSSDRGGYNEQFF. The chain has TRBV7-2 and TRBJ2-1; the match to TRBD1 covers 8 bases. J was trimmed by 3 bases and V by 4 bases; bases with no gene match: 5. This CDR3 is built from 15 residues. Germline-derived CDR1 and CDR2 are SGHTA and FQGNSA.

The chain uses TRBV19 and TRBJ2-6; weak D call: TRBD2 (5 bases). This CDR3 spans 17 amino acids. The V and J ends lost 0 bases and 4 bases respectively, with 13 bases between them. Germline CDR1 reads LNHDA; CDR2 reads SQIVND (reference sequence). The CDR3 protein is CASSIDLEGSGANVLTF. For the CDR3, the DNA is TGTGCCAGTAGTATAGATCTCGAGGGTTCAGGGGCCAACGTCCTGACTTTC.

A few counts support this clonotype. This sequence joins TRBV27 and TRBJ1-6; D is possibly TRBD1 (6 bases). The CDR3 sequence is 16 residues long. Germline loops: CDR1 MNHEY, CDR2 SMNVEV (reference sequence). V was clipped by 5 bases and J by 8 bases, with 19 bases between them. The CDR3 DNA follows: TGTGCCAGCAGTCCGCTAACAGGGTTCGGTGATTCACCCCTCCACTTT. Translated, it gives CASSPLTGFGDSPLHF.

The chain has TRBV5-4 and TRBJ2-1; D possibly uses TRBD1 or TRBD2 (5 bases each). The ends were cut back, 2 bases at V and 0 bases at J, with 9 bases in the middle. The CDR3 has 15 amino acids. The germline CDR1 and CDR2 sequences are SGHNT and YYREEE (reference sequence). In nucleotides, the CDR3 is TGTGCCAGCAGCTTCAGGGAGAGCTCCTACAATGAGCAGTTCTTC. Translated, it gives CASSFRESSYNEQFF.

The CDR3 region is CASSQDLGISYEQYF. DNA of the CDR3: TGTGCCAGCAGCCAAGACCTCGGGATCTCCTACGAGCAGTACTTC. The chain is built from TRBV3-1 and TRBJ2-7, with a possible D match to TRBD2 (5 bases). The CDR3 extends over 15 amino acids. Trimming removed 0 bases from V and 0 bases from J, with 9 bases in between. Germline values: CDR1 LGHDT, CDR2 YNNKEL (reference sequence).

This sequence joins TRBV27 and TRBJ1-5; D perhaps matches TRBD1 (5 bases). This CDR3 has 16 amino acids. Trimming removed 8 bases at V and 2 bases at J, with 19 bases between. Germline CDR1 MNHEY, CDR2 SMNVEV (reference sequence). The CDR3 spells CASSLGRGVGNQPQHF. Here the CDR3 DNA reads TGTGCCAGCTCACTCGGACGGGGCGTGGGCAATCAGCCCCAGCATTTT.

This clonotype was detected many times. This chain joins TRBV7-2 and TRBJ2-3; TRBD2 matches 16 bases. The CDR3 length is 17 residues. The ends lost 5 bases at V and 4 bases at J; junction bases unmatched: 6. Germline V gene lookup returns CDR1 SGHTA and CDR2 FQGNSA. The CDR3 protein is CASSRAGLAGGPDTQYF. In DNA form, the CDR3 reads TGTGCCAGCAGCCGAGCGGGACTAGCGGGAGGGCCAGATACGCAGTATTTT.

This chain links TRBV10-3 with TRBJ2-5, with 7 bases fitting TRBD1. Germline loops: CDR1 ENHRY, CDR2 SYGVKD. The CDR3 sequence is 14 residues long. Germline trimming cut 6 bases from V and 3 bases from J; bases unmatched to any gene: 7. The CDR3 DNA reads TGTGCCATCAGCTCGGGACAGCCGAAAGAGACCCAGTACTTC. It specifies CAISSGQPKETQYF.

This chain uses TRBV28 with TRBJ2-7; D is undetermined. V was pared by 0 bases and J by 2 bases, with 14 bases between. CDR1 is MDHEN and CDR2 is SYDVKM in the germline V gene. This CDR3 contains 16 residues. In nucleotides, the CDR3 is TGTGCCAGCAGTTTATGGGCAGAGTTCGGTACCTACGAGCAGTACTTC. Its protein is CASSLWAEFGTYEQYF.